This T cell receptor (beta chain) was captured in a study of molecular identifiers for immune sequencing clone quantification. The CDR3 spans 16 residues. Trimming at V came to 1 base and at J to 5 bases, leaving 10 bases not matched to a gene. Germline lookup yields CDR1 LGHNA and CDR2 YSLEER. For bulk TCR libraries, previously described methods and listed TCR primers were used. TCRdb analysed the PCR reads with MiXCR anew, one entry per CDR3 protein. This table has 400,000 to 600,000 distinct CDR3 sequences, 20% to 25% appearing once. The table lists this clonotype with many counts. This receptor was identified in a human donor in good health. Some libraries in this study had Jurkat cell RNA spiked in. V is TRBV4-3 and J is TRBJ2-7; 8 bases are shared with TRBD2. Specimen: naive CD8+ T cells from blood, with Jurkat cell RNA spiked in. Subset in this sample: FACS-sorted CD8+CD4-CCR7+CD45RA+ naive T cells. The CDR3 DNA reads TGCGCCAGCAGCCAAGGCTCCGGGGGGGGCCACAACGAGCAGTACTTC. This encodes CASSQGSGGGHNEQYF.